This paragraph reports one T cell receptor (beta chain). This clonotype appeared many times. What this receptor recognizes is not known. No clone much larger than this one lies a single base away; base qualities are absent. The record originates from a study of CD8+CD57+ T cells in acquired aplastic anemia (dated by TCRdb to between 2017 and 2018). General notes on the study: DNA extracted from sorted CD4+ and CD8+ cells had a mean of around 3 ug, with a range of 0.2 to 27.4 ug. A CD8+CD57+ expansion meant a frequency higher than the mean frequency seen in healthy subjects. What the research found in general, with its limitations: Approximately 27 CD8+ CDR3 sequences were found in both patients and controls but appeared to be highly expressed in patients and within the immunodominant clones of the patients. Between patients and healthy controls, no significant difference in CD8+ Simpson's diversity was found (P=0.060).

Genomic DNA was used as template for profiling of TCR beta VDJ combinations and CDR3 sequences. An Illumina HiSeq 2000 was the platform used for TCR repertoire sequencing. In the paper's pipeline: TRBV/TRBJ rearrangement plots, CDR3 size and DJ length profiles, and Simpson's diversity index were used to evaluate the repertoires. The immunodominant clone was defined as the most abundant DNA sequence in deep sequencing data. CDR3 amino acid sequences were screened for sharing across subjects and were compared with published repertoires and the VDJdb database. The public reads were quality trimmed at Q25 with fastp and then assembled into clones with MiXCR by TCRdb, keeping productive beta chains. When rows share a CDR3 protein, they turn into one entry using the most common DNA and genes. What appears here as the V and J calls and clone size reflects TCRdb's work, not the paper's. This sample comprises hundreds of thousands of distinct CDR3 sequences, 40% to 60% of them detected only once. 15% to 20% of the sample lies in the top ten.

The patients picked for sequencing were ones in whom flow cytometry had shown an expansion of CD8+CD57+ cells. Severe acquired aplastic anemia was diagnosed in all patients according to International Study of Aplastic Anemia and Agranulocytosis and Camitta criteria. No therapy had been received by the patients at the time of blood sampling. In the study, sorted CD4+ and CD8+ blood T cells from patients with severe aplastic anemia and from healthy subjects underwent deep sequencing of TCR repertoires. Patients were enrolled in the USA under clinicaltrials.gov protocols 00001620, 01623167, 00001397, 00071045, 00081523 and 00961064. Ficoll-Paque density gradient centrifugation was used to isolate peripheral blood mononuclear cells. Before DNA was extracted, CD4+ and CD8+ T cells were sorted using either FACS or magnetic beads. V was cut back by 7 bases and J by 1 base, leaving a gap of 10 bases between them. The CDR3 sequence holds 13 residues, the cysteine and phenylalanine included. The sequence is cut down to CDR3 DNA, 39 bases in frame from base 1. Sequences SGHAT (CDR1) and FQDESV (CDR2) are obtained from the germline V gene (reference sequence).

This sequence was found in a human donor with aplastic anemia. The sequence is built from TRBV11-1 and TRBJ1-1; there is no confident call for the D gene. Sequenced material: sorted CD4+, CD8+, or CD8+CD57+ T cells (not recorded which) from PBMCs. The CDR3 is CASTGRQNTEAFF. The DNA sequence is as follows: TGTGCCAGCACTGGACGGCAGAACACTGAAGCTTTCTTT.